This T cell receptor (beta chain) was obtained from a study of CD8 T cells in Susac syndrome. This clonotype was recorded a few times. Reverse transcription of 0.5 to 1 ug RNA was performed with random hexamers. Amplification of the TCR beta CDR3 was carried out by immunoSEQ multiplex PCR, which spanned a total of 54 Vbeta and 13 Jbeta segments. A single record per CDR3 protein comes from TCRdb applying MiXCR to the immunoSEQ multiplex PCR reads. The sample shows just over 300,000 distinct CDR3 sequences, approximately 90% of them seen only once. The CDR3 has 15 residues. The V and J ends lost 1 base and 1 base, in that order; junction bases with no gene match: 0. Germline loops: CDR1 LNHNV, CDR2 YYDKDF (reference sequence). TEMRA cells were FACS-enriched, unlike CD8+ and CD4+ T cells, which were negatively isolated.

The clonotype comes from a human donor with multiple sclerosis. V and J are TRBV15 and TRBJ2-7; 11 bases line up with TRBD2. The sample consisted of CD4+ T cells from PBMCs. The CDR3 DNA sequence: TGTGCCACCAGCAGAGGGACTAGCGGGTCCTACGAGCAGTACTTC. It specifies CATSRGTSGSYEQYF.